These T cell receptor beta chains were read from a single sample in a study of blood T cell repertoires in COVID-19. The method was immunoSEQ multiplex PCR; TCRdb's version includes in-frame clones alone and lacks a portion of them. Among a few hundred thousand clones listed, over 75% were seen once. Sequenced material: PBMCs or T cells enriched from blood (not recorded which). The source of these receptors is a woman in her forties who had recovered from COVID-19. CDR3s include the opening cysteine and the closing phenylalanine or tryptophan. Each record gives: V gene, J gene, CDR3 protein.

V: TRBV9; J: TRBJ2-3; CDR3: CASSAREKGGDTQYF
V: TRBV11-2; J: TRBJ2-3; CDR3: CASSSGDILARRTDTQYF
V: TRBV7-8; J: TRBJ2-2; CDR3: CASSLRGHPNTGELFF
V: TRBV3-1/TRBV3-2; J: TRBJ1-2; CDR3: CASSHEDRTGYTF
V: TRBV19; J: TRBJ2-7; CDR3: CASSIYPGGESSYEQYF
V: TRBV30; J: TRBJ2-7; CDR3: CAWGQGLIYEQYF
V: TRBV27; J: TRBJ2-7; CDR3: CASSFAGYEQYF
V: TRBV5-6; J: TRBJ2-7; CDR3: CASSSDPGKHYEQYF
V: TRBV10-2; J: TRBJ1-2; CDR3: CASSEVKVGGYGYTF
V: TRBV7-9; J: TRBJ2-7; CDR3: CASSLSTAAISYEQYF
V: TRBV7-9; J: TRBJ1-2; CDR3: CASSPQGQGGYGYTF
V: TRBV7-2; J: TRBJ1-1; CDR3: CASRPTGYAEAFF
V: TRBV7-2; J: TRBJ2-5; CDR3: CASSLGQGPQETQYF
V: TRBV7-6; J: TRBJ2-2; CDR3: CASSLLAGGAGELFF
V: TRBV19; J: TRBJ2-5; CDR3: CASSVAGDSQETQYF
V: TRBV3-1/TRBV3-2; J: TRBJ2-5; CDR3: CASRAGLAEETQYF
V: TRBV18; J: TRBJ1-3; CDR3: CASSPSGSYSGNTIYF
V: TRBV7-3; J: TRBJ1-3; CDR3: CASSRGTSENTIYF
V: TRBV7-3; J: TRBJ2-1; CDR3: CASSPPGEMNEQFF
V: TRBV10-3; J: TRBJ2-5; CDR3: CASGLRQETQYF
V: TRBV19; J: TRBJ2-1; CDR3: CASSIEPRGRGASSYNEQFF
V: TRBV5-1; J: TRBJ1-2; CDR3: CASSQGQARNYGYTF
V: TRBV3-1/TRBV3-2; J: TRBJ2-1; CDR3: CASSQGRENEQFF
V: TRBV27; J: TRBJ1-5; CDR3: CASSLASRAPQHF
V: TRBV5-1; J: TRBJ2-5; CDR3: CASSLVGQGQETQYF
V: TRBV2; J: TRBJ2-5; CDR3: CASSISSWEQETQYF
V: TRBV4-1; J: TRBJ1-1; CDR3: CASSAGERRNTEAFF
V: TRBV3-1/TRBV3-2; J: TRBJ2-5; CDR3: CASRNGLAGIETQYF
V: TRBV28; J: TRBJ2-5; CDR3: CASSLTSGVRIETQYF
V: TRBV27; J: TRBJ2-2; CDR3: CASSPIAGRPTGELFF
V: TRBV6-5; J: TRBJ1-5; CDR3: CASRSTGEDQPQHF